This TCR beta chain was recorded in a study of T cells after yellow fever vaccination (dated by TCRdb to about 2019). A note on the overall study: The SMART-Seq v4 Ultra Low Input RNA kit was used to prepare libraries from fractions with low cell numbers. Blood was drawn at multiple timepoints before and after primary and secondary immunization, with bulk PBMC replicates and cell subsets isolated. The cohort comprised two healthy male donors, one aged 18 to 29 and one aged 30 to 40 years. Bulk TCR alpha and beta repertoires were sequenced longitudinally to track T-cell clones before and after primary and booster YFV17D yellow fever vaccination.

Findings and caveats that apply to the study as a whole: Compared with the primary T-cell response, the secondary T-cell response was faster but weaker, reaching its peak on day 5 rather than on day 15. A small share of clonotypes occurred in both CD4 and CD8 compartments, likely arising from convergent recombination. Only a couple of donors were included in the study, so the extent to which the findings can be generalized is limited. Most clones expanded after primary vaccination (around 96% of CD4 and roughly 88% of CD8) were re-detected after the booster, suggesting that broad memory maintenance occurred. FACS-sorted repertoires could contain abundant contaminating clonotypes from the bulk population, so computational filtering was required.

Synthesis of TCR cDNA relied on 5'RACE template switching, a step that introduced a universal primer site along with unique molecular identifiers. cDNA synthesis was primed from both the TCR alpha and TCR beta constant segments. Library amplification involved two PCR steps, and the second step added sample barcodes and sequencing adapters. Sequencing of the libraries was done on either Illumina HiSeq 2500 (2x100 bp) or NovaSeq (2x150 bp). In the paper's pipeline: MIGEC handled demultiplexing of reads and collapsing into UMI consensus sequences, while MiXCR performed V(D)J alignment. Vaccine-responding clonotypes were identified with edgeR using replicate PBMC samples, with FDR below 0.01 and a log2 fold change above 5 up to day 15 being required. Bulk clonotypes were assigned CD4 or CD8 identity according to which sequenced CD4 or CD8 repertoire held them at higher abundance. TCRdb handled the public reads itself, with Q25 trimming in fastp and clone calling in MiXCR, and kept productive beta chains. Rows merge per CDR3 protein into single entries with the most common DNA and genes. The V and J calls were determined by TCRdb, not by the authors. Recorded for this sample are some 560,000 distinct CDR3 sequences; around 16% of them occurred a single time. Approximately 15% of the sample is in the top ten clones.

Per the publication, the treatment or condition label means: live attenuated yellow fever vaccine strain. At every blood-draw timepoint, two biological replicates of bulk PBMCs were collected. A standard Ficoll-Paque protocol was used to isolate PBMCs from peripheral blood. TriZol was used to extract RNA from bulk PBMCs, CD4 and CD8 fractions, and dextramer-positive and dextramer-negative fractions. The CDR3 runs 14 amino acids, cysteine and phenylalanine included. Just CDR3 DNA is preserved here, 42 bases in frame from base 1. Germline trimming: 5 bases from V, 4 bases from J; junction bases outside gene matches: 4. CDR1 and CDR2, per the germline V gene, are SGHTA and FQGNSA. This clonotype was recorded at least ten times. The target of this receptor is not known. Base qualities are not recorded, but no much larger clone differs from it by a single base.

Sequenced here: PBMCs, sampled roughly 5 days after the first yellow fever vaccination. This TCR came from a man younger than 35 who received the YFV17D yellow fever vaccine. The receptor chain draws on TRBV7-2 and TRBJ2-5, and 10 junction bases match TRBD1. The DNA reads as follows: TGTGCCAGCAGCCCAGACAGGGGGCGAGAGACCCAGTACTTC. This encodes CASSPDRGRETQYF.